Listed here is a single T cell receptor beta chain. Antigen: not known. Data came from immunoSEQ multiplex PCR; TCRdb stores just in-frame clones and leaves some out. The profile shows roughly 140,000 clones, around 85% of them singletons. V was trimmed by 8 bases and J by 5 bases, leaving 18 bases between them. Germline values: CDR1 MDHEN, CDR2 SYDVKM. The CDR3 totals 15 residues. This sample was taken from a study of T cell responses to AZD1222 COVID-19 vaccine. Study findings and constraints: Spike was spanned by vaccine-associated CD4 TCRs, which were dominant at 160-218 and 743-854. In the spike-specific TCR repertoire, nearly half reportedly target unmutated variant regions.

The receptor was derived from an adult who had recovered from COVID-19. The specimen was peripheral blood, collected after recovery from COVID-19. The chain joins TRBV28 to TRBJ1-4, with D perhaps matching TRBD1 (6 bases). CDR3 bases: TGTGCCAGCCTCGGGGGCGGGACTGAAAATGAAAAACTGTTTTTT. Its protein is CASLGGGTENEKLFF.